Following are 18 T cell receptor beta chains from one sample sequenced in a study of cytotoxic CD8 clonotypes in ibrutinib-treated CLL. Measured with immunoSEQ multiplex PCR; TCRdb has only the in-frame clones, and not every one. This sample has about 160,000 clones, with more than 70% found just once. Specimen: PBMCs, collected at disease progression, from a patient treated with ibrutinib. These TCRs come from a human donor with chronic lymphocytic leukemia.

This clone was seen a single time. V is TRBV25-1 and J is TRBJ1-2, with TRBD1 identical over 9 bases. The CDR3 is 16 amino acids. Germline trimming cut 6 bases from V and 7 bases from J; bases unmatched to any gene: 15. The germline gives CDR1 MGHDK, CDR2 SYGVNS. In DNA form, the CDR3 reads TGTGCCAGCAGCGTCCCCTTGGGACAGGGCTTCGGTGGCTACACCTTC. It is translated as CASSVPLGQGFGGYTF.

The chain is built from TRBV30 and TRBJ1-2; perhaps TRBD1 as D (5 bases). The V gene lost 5 bases and the J gene lost 10 bases, with 17 bases spanning the gap. The CDR3 consists of 12 residues. The germline V gene encodes CDR1 GTSNPN and CDR2 SVGIG (reference sequence). The chain's CDR3 is CAWEKRGSDYTF. Written as DNA, the CDR3 is TGTGCCTGGGAGAAAAGGGGAAGTGACTACACCTTC.

V gene TRBV7-9 combines with J gene TRBJ2-7, with TRBD1 matching 8 bases. Losses at the gene ends were 4 bases for V and 0 bases for J; bases not matched to a gene: 5. This CDR3 region has 15 residues. Germline CDR1 reads SEHNR; CDR2 reads FQNEAQ (reference sequence). CDR3 protein: CASSSSGQASYEQYF. Here the CDR3 DNA reads TGTGCCAGCAGCTCCTCGGGACAGGCCTCCTACGAGCAGTACTTC. Combining the CDR3 with reference TRBV7-9 and TRBJ2-7 gives the whole variable domain DTGVSQNPRHKITKRGQNVTFRCDPISEHNRLYWYRQTLGQGPEFLTYFQNEAQLEKSRLLSDRFSAERPKGSFSTLEIQRTEQGDSAMYLCASSSSGQASYEQYFGPGTRLTVT.

The chain couples TRBV5-1 to TRBJ1-1, with D unresolved. The CDR3 contains 14 residues. Trimming left V 1 base short and J 2 bases short, with 9 bases between. CDR1 and CDR2 (germline): SGHRS, YFSETQ. The CDR3 loop reads CASSLNSGNTEAFF. The DNA for the CDR3 is TGCGCCAGCAGCTTGAACAGCGGCAACACTGAAGCTTTCTTT.

The gene calls are TRBV5-6 and TRBJ2-7; D is unresolved. This CDR3 has 14 residues. V gave up 0 bases and J gave up 2 bases, with 9 bases separating them. The germline V gene encodes CDR1 SGHDT and CDR2 YYEEEE. The CDR3 here is CASSLGRRAYEQYF. In nucleotides, the CDR3 is TGTGCCAGCAGCTTGGGCAGGCGAGCCTACGAGCAGTACTTC.

J is TRBJ2-7 and V is TRBV27; possible D gene TRBD2, 5 bases. CDR1 and CDR2 (germline): MNHEY, SMNVEV (reference sequence). The CDR3 is made up of 14 amino acids. V lost 0 bases to trimming and J lost 2 bases, with 8 bases between them. CDR3 in amino acids: CASSLSGRAYEQYF. The CDR3, as DNA: TGTGCCAGCAGTTTATCGGGGAGAGCCTACGAGCAGTACTTC.

The chain uses TRBV7-3 and TRBJ2-5, with D perhaps matching TRBD2 (6 bases). Germline lookup yields CDR1 SGHTA and CDR2 FQGTGA. This CDR3 region has 15 residues. Trimming took off 1 base at V and 4 bases at J, with 13 bases between the two ends. CDR3 nucleotides: TGTGCCAGCAGCTTAAATACCGGGAGAGGAGAGACCCAGTACTTC. This gives the protein CASSLNTGRGETQYF.

The chain carries TRBV11-1 and TRBJ1-2, with 7 bases matching TRBD1. Germline CDR1 and CDR2: SGHAT and FQDESV (reference sequence). Unmatched junction bases numbered 5, after V lost 3 bases and J lost 7 bases. This CDR3 contains 13 residues. The CDR3 region is CASSFAGGSGYTF. CDR3 sequence (DNA): TGTGCCAGCAGCTTCGCAGGGGGGTCTGGCTACACCTTC.

The genes are TRBV2 and TRBJ1-2; possible D gene TRBD1, 5 bases. This CDR3 is built from 18 residues. The germline CDR1 and CDR2 sequences are SNHLY and FYNNEI. Deletions cut 0 bases from V and 4 bases from J, with 21 bases between. Written as DNA, the CDR3 is TGTGCCAGCAGTGAAGCTCGGGCAGGGACTCCGGCTTCCTATGGCTACACCTTC. This translates into CASSEARAGTPASYGYTF.

The CDR3, as DNA: TGCAGCGTCTACAGGGGGCGCGAGCAGTACTTC. Its protein product is CSVYRGREQYF. V usage is TRBV29-1 and J usage is TRBJ2-7; 9 positions match TRBD1. Germline-derived CDR1 and CDR2 are SQVTM and ANQGSEA. V was clipped by 6 bases and J by 6 bases; unmatched bases: 3. This CDR3 is 11 amino acids long.

V usage is TRBV28 and J usage is TRBJ1-1, with TRBD1 as a possible D gene (6 bases). V dropped 6 bases and J dropped 1 base, with 12 bases sitting between them. CDR3 length: 14 amino acids. Germline V gene sequence: CDR1 MDHEN, CDR2 SYDVKM. This CDR3 is CASSKTGRNTEAFF. In DNA form, the CDR3 reads TGTGCCAGCAGCAAAACAGGGAGGAACACTGAAGCTTTCTTT.

This CDR3 reads CARETGNTIYF. In DNA, the CDR3 is TGTGCCAGGGAAACTGGAAACACCATATATTTT. This sequence joins TRBV2 and TRBJ1-3, with no clear D. The ends were cut back, 9 bases at V and 2 bases at J, with 5 bases in the middle. From germline, CDR1 is SNHLY and CDR2 FYNNEI. CDR3 length: 11 residues.

The J gene is TRBJ2-7, the V gene TRBV5-1; D gene uncertain. The CDR3 has 11 amino acids. The V end was cut by 2 bases, the J end by 6 bases, with 6 bases between. Germline CDR1 reads SGHRS; CDR2 reads YFSETQ. CDR3 sequence (DNA): TGCGCCAGCAGCTTAGACCGCGAGCAGTACTTC. It specifies CASSLDREQYF. Variable domain in full (rest from reference TRBV5-1 and TRBJ2-7): KAGVTQTPRYLIKTRGQQVTLSCSPISGHRSVSWYQQTPGQGLQFLFEYFSETQRNKGNFPGRFSGRQFSNSRSEMNVSTLELGDSALYLCASSLDREQYFGPGTRLTVT.

This sequence joins TRBV6-1 and TRBJ2-5, with no clear D. The ends were cut back, 5 bases at V and 0 bases at J, with 7 bases in the middle. The CDR3 totals 13 residues. CDR1 and CDR2 (germline): MNHNS, SASEGT. CDR3 DNA: TGTGCCAGCAGTTGGACCAACCAAGAGACCCAGTACTTC. Protein product: CASSWTNQETQYF.

This clone turned up a few times. The rearrangement links TRBV10-1 to TRBJ1-1; 7 bases are a match to TRBD1. V lost 0 bases to trimming and J lost 5 bases; unmatched junction nucleotides: 12. This CDR3 contains 17 residues. The V gene's germline CDR1 is WNHNN and CDR2 SYGVQD (reference sequence). CDR3 sequence: CASSESLIGGRLTEAFF. The CDR3 nucleotides are TGCGCCAGCAGTGAGTCGCTGATAGGGGGCAGGTTGACTGAAGCTTTCTTT.

This chain uses TRBV7-9 with TRBJ1-2; tentative D call: TRBD1 (6 bases). CDR1 SEHNR and CDR2 FQNEAQ come from the germline V gene (reference sequence). V lost 2 bases to trimming and J lost 4 bases, with 14 bases between them. The CDR3 totals 15 residues. The CDR3 DNA reads TGTGCCAGCAGCTTATTACCCGGACAGTTCTATGGCTACACCTTC. It is translated as CASSLLPGQFYGYTF.

The rearrangement links TRBV9 to TRBJ2-7; 9 nucleotides agree with TRBD2. The germline V gene has CDR1 SGDLS and CDR2 YYNGEE. The CDR3 consists of 15 residues. After removal of 2 bases from V and 6 bases from J, the junction contained 9 bases not matched to a gene. Written as DNA, the CDR3 is TGTGCCAGCAGCGTTGCGACTAGCGGTCTCTTCGAGCAGTACTTC. Encoded protein: CASSVATSGLFEQYF.

CDR3 nucleotide sequence: TGTGCCAGCAGCTTTTCGGGAACGGGGTTTGGTGGCTACACCTTC. As protein: CASSFSGTGFGGYTF. This chain links TRBV7-9 with TRBJ1-2; no firm D call. Germline CDR1 and CDR2: SEHNR and FQNEAQ (reference sequence). The CDR3 runs 15 residues. Trimming left V 3 bases short and J 7 bases short, with 18 bases between.